Sequencing of this TCR beta chain was carried out in a study of T cells in Graves' hyperthyroidism and ophthalmopathy. The CDR3 is 20 residues long. CDR1 is SNHLY, CDR2 FYNNEI, per germline. J was trimmed by 5 bases and V by 8 bases; bases with no gene match: 27. This clonotype appeared many times. From 10 ml of fresh peripheral blood, PBMCs were isolated. Amplified TCR beta CDR3 regions came from RNA transcripts. The primer set for the first-round RT-PCR of the TCR CDR3 was HTBI. TCRdb re-called the multiplex PCR reads with MiXCR, one entry per CDR3 protein. The sample shows some 500,000 distinct CDR3 sequences, about 15% of them seen only once.

The sequenced sample consisted of blood. V usage is TRBV2 and J usage is TRBJ2-1; TRBD1 aligns across 7 bases. This TCR came from a woman aged 25 to 39 with Graves' ophthalmopathy. Here the CDR3 reads CASFQLKIPRPATGNNEQFF. In nucleotides, the CDR3 is TGTGCCAGCTTTCAACTTAAGATCCCCCGTCCGGCGACAGGGAACAATGAGCAGTTCTTC.